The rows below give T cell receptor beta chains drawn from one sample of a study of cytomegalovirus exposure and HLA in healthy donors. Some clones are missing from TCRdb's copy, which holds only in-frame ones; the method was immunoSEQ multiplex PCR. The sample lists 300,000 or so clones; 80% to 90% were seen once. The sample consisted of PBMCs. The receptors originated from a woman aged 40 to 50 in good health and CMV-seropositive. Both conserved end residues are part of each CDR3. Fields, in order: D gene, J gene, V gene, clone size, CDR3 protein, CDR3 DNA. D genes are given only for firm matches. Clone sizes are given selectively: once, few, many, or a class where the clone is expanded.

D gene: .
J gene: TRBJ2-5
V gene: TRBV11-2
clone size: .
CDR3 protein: CASPGSAGTETQYF
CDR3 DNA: TGTGCCAGCCCTGGGTCGGCGGGAACGGAGACCCAGTACTTC

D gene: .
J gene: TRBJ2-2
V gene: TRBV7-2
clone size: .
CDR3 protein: CASSDHSGTGELFF
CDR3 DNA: TGTGCCAGCAGTGACCACTCGGGCACCGGGGAGCTGTTTTTT

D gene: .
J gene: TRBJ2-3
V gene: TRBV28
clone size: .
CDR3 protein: CASSLLGPKTRGRTDTQYF
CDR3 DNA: TGTGCCAGCAGTCTTCTGGGCCCAAAGACAAGGGGCCGCACAGATACGCAGTATTTT

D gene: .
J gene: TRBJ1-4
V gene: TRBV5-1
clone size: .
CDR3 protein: CANDWNRREKLFF
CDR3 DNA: TGCGCCAACGACTGGAACCGTCGGGAAAAACTGTTTTTT

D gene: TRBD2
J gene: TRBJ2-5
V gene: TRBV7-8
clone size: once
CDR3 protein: CASSPRLAGGYQETQYF
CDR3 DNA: TGTGCCAGCAGCCCACGACTAGCGGGAGGGTACCAAGAGACCCAGTACTTC

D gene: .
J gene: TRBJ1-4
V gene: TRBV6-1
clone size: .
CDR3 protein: CASTEGGTNEKLFF
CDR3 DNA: TGTGCCAGCACAGAAGGGGGAACTAATGAAAAACTGTTTTTT

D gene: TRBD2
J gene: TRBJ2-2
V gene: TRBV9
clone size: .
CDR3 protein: CASSVAAGGPTGELFF
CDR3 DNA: TGTGCCAGCAGCGTAGCAGCGGGAGGGCCCACCGGGGAGCTGTTTTTT

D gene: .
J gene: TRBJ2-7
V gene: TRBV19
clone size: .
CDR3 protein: CASSFTGIPYEQYF
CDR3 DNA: TGTGCCAGTAGTTTCACCGGGATACCCTACGAGCAGTACTTC

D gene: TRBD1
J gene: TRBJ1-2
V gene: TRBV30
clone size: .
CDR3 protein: CAWSGDRGHGYTF
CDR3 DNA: TGTGCCTGGAGTGGTGACAGGGGCCATGGCTACACCTTC

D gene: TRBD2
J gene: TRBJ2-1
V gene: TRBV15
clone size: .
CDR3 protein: CATSRISGVVYNEQFF
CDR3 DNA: TGTGCCACCAGCAGAATAAGCGGGGTGGTTTACAATGAGCAGTTCTTC

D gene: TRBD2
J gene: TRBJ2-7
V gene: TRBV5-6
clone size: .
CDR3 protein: CASSFYHSTGTSEYEQYF
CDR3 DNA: TGTGCCAGCAGCTTTTACCATTCCACCGGGACTAGCGAATACGAGCAGTACTTC

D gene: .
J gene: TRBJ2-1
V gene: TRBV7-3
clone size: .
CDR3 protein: CASSPTGGTAYNEQFF
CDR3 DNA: TGTGCCAGCAGCCCCACGGGGGGGACAGCCTACAATGAGCAGTTCTTC

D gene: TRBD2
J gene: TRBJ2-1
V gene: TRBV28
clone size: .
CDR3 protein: CASSLTSGRVNEQFF
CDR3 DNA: TGTGCCAGCAGTTTAACCAGCGGGAGAGTCAATGAGCAGTTCTTC

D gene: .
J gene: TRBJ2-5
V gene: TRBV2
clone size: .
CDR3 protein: CASGLAQETQYF
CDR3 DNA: TGTGCCAGCGGGCTAGCCCAAGAGACCCAGTACTTC

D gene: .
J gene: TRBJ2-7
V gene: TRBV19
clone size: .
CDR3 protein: CASSITGSYEQYF
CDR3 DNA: TGTGCCAGTAGCATCACAGGTTCCTACGAGCAGTACTTC

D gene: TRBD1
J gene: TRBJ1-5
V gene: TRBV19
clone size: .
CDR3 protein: CASSRGTGEGNQPQHF
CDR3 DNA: TGTGCCAGTAGTAGGGGAACAGGGGAGGGCAATCAGCCCCAGCATTTT

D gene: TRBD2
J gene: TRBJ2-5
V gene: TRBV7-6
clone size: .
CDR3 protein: CASSFRLAGGYETQYF
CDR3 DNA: TGTGCCAGCAGCTTTCGACTAGCGGGAGGTTACGAGACCCAGTACTTC

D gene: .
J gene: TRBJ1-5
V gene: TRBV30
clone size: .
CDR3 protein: CAWSPDSNSNQPQHF
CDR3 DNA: TGTGCCTGGAGCCCCGACAGCAATAGCAATCAGCCCCAGCATTTT

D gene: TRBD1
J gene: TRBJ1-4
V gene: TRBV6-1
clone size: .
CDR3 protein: CASSDGTVNEKLFF
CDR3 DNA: TGTGCCAGCAGTGATGGGACAGTTAATGAAAAACTGTTTTTT

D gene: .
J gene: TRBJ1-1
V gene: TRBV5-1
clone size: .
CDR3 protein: CASSLGPTNTEAFF
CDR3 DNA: TGCGCCAGCAGCTTGGGGCCCACGAACACTGAAGCTTTCTTT

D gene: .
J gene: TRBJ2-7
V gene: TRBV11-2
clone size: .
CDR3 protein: CASSLEAGSSYEQYF
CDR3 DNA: TGTGCCAGCAGCTTAGAAGCAGGAAGCTCCTACGAGCAGTACTTC

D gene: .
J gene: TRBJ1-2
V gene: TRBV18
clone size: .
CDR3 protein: CASSPRGDYGYTF
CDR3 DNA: TGTGCCAGCTCACCAAGGGGCGACTATGGCTACACCTTC

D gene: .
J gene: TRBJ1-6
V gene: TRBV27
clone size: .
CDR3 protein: CASSLFSDSYLSSYNSPLHF
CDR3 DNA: TGTGCCAGCAGTTTATTTTCCGACAGTTACTTGAGCTCCTATAATTCACCCCTCCACTTT

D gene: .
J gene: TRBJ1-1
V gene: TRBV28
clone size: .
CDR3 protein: CASSWRQDTMNTEAFF
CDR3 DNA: TGTGCCAGCAGTTGGAGACAGGATACTATGAACACTGAAGCTTTCTTT

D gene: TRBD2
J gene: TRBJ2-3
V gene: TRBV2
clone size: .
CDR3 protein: CASSGRLAGNHITDTQYF
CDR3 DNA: TGTGCCAGCAGTGGAAGACTAGCGGGGAACCATATCACAGATACGCAGTATTTT

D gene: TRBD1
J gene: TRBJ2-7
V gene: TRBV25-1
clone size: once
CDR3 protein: CASTPSGTDYEQYF
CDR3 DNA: TGTGCCAGCACCCCGTCCGGGACAGACTACGAGCAGTACTTC

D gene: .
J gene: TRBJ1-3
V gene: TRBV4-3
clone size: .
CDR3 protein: CASSHGRVSGNTIYF
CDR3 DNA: TGCGCCAGCAGCCACGGCAGGGTCTCTGGAAACACCATATATTTT

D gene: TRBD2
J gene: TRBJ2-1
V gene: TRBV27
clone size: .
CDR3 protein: CASRTSGSFDEQFF
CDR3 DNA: TGTGCCAGCAGGACTAGCGGGAGTTTTGATGAGCAGTTCTTC

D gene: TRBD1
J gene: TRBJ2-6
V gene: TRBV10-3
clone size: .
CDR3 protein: CAISGTGSSGANVLTF
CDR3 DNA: TGTGCCATCAGTGGGACAGGGAGCTCTGGGGCCAACGTCCTGACTTTC

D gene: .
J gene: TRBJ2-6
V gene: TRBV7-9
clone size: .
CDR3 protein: CASSLDWGRTGANVLTF
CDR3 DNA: TGTGCCAGCAGCTTAGATTGGGGGAGGACAGGGGCCAACGTCCTGACTTTC

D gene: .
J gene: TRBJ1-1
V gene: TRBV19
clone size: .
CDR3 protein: CASSVNREWDPEAFF
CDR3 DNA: TGTGCCAGTAGTGTTAACAGGGAGTGGGACCCTGAAGCTTTCTTT

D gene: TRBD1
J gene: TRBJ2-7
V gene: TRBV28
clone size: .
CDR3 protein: CASSSPRGQGLYEQYF
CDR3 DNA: TGTGCCAGCAGCTCCCCGAGGGGACAGGGTCTATACGAGCAGTACTTC

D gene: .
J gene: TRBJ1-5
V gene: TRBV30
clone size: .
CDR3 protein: CASGQGGKQPQHF
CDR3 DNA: TGTGCCTCCGGCCAAGGGGGTAAACAGCCCCAGCATTTT

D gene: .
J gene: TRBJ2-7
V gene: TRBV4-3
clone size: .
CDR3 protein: CASSQGRETPYEQYF
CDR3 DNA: TGCGCCAGCAGCCAAGGGAGGGAAACGCCCTACGAGCAGTACTTC